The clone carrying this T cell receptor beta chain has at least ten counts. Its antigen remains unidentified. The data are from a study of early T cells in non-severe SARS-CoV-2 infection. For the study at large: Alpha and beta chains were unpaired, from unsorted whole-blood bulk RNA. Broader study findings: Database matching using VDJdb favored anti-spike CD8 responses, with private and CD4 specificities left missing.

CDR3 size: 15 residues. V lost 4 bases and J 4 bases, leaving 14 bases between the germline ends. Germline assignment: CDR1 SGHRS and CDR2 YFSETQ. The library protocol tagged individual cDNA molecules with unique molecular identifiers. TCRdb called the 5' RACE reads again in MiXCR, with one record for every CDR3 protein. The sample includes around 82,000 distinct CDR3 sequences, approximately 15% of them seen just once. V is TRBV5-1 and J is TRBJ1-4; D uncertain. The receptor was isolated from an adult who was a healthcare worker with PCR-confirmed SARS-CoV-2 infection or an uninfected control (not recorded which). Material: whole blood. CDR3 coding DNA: TGCGCCAGCAGCAGAGAGACGGCCTATAATGAAAAACTGTTTTTT. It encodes CASSRETAYNEKLFF.